What follows are 21 T cell receptor beta chains derived from one specimen sequenced in a study of T cell responses to AZD1222 COVID-19 vaccine. TCRdb's table, derived via immunoSEQ multiplex PCR, lists solely in-frame clones and lacks some. The sample comprises 170,000 or so clones, about nine tenths of which are singletons, and around 2.6% rests with the top ten. Sample: peripheral blood, taken on day 0 of AZD1222 vaccination. The receptor source for this set is an adult in good health.

The chain recombines TRBV12-3 or TRBV12-4 with TRBJ1-2; 7 bases align to TRBD1. V trimming: 1 base; J trimming: 4 bases; junction bases outside the gene matches: 0. The CDR3 has 13 amino acids. The DNA for the CDR3 is TGTGCCAGCAGTTTAGGGACAGGCTATGGCTACACCTTC. Translation: CASSLGTGYGYTF.

The chain recombines TRBV5-5 with TRBJ2-7, with D possibly TRBD2 on 6 matching bases. The V gene's germline CDR1 is SGHKS and CDR2 YYEKEE (reference sequence). The V end lost 3 bases, the J end lost 1 base, and 8 bases lay between the germline ends. The CDR3 is made up of 13 amino acids. The CDR3 DNA reads TGTGCCAGCAGCTGGCGGGATTCCTACGAGCAGTACTTC. Protein product: CASSWRDSYEQYF.

The rearrangement links TRBV3-1 (or the pseudogene TRBV3-2) to TRBJ2-2; D is perhaps TRBD1 (6 bases). The germline CDR1 and CDR2 sequences are LGHDT and YNNKEL (reference sequence). Trimming pared 0 bases from V and 3 bases from J, leaving 17 bases between. This CDR3 has 18 residues. CDR3 sequence reads: CASSQEAAGAFDTGELFF. The DNA of the CDR3 is TGTGCCAGCAGCCAAGAAGCGGCAGGGGCGTTTGACACCGGGGAGCTGTTTTTT.

The J gene is TRBJ1-3, the V gene TRBV9, with a tentative D call TRBD1 (5 bases). V gave up 0 bases and J gave up 0 bases, with 13 bases separating them. This CDR3 contains 17 residues. In germline, CDR1 is SGDLS, CDR2 YYNGEE. DNA of the CDR3: TGTGCCAGCAGCGTAGGGGTCGGGGCCAGCTCTGGAAACACCATATATTTT. Its translation: CASSVGVGASSGNTIYF.

The chain is built from TRBV6-5 and TRBJ1-5, with a weak D call TRBD1 (6 bases). CDR1 is MNHEY and CDR2 is SVGAGI in the germline V gene. This CDR3 is built from 13 residues. Trimming removed 10 bases at V and 11 bases at J, with 21 bases between. For the CDR3, the DNA is TGTGCCACCCTGTGGGGGGGGGCGTACGCCCAGCATTTT. Translation: CATLWGGAYAQHF.

This clone was recorded a few times. This chain links TRBV19 with TRBJ2-7, with unresolved D. CDR1 and CDR2 (germline): LNHDA, SQIVND (reference sequence). Trimming took 8 bases from V and 1 from J, leaving 12 bases between them. This CDR3 spans 13 amino acids. CDR3 protein: CASGKSGSYEQYF. The CDR3 DNA is TGTGCCAGTGGCAAGAGTGGGTCCTACGAGCAGTACTTC.

The V call is TRBV11-2, the J call TRBJ2-3; D is ambiguous. V was trimmed by 2 bases and J by 1 base, leaving 4 bases between them. CDR3 length equals 13 residues. CDR1 is SGHAT and CDR2 is FQNNGV in the germline V gene. The CDR3 is CASSLWGTDTQYF. CDR3 sequence (DNA): TGTGCCAGCAGCTTATGGGGCACAGATACGCAGTATTTT. The full variable domain, with the rest looked up from reference TRBV11-2 and TRBJ2-3, is EAGVAQSPRYKIIEKRQSVAFWCNPISGHATLYWYQQILGQGPKLLIQFQNNGVVDDSQLPKDRFSAERLKGVDSTLKIQPAKLEDSAVYLCASSLWGTDTQYFGPGTRLTVL.

This clone was found once. The V and J genes are TRBV2 and TRBJ2-1; 10 nucleotides line up with TRBD1. Germline V gene lookup returns CDR1 SNHLY and CDR2 FYNNEI. This CDR3 spans 14 amino acids. Trimming removed 7 bases from V and 10 bases from J; junction bases left unmatched: 10. The CDR3 nucleotides read TGTGCCAGCAACCGACAGGGGGCGGGGTGGGAGCAGTTCTTC. This gives the protein CASNRQGAGWEQFF.

The chain is built from TRBV19 and TRBJ1-1, with D perhaps TRBD1 (6 bases). Per the germline V gene, CDR1 is LNHDA and CDR2 is SQIVND (reference sequence). CDR3 length: 15 residues. Trimming stripped 8 bases from V and 1 base from J, with 17 bases between. CDR3 region: CASSRGDTPNTEAFF. The CDR3 region has the DNA TGTGCCAGTTCTCGTGGGGACACTCCGAACACTGAAGCTTTCTTT.

The chain employs TRBV7-2 and TRBJ2-2; D is uncertain. Germline lookup yields CDR1 SGHTA and CDR2 FQGNSA. The CDR3 runs 14 residues. V was pared by 0 bases and J by 1 base, with 3 bases between. The CDR3: CASSLAQNTGELFF. The DNA for the CDR3 is TGTGCCAGCAGCTTAGCGCAGAACACCGGGGAGCTGTTTTTT.

This chain uses TRBV28 with TRBJ1-4, with 7 bases that match TRBD1. Germline values: CDR1 MDHEN, CDR2 SYDVKM. With 2 bases clipped from V and 3 bases from J, the junction kept 6 bases outside the gene matches. This CDR3 comprises 16 residues. This CDR3 reads CASSLSRQGANEKLFF. The CDR3 region has the DNA TGTGCCAGCAGTTTAAGCAGACAGGGAGCTAATGAAAAACTGTTTTTT.

Notes on this clone: The same CDR3 is also encoded by other DNA sequences in this sample. The chain couples TRBV6-5 to TRBJ2-7; D might be TRBD2 (5 bases). Per the germline V gene, CDR1 is MNHEY and CDR2 is SVGAGI. CDR3 size: 14 residues. V was shortened by 5 bases and J by 6 bases, with 17 bases between the two germline ends. The CDR3 here is CASSPQGGGREQYF. For the CDR3, the DNA is TGTGCCAGCAGTCCCCAAGGAGGAGGTCGCGAGCAGTACTTC.

The rearrangement uses TRBV7-6 and TRBJ1-1; possible D gene TRBD1, 5 bases. CDR1 is SGHVS and CDR2 is FNYEAQ in the germline V gene. With 5 bases removed from V and 5 bases from J, the gap between germline ends came to 18 bases. The CDR3 has 15 residues. The CDR3 here is CASSQSIGVVTEAFF. CDR3 bases: TGTGCCAGCAGCCAAAGTATAGGGGTGGTAACTGAAGCTTTCTTT.

The chain is built from TRBV5-1 and TRBJ1-2; no firm D call. From germline, CDR1 is SGHRS and CDR2 YFSETQ. V was cut by 2 bases and J by 2 bases, with 13 bases left in between. The CDR3 consists of 15 residues. As DNA, the CDR3 is TGCGCCAGCAGCTTAACGGCAGCGGTCAACTATGGCTACACCTTC. It yields the protein CASSLTAAVNYGYTF.

This clone came up once. The chain has TRBV5-1 and TRBJ2-1; D ambiguous. The CDR3 has 16 amino acids. Germline V gene data show CDR1 as SGHRS and CDR2 as YFSETQ. The V end was cut by 0 bases, the J end by 0 bases, with 10 bases between. CDR3 protein: CASSLAQMSSYNEQFF. The DNA of the CDR3 is TGCGCCAGCAGCTTGGCCCAGATGAGCTCCTACAATGAGCAGTTCTTC.

Written as DNA, the CDR3 is TGTGCCAGCTCACCGGGACTAGCGGGAGAGGCGTCAGATACGCAGTATTTT. It translates to CASSPGLAGEASDTQYF. J is TRBJ2-3 and V is TRBV18; 14 nucleotides align to TRBD2. J lost 4 bases, V lost 3 bases, and 6 bases had no gene match. In germline, CDR1 is KGHSH, CDR2 LQKENI. The CDR3 is made up of 17 amino acids.

The chain uses TRBV28 and TRBJ2-5; 10 bases line up with TRBD1. The CDR3 has 15 residues. Germline trimming cut 5 bases from V and 2 bases from J; bases unmatched to any gene: 5. Germline V gene sequence: CDR1 MDHEN, CDR2 SYDVKM. In nucleotides, the CDR3 is TGTGCCAGCAGTAATCCGGGACAGGGGCAAGAGACCCAGTACTTC. This sequence encodes CASSNPGQGQETQYF.

This sequence joins TRBV6-5 and TRBJ2-7; 7 positions agree with TRBD2. CDR1 MNHEY and CDR2 SVGAGI come from the germline V gene. This CDR3 region has 14 residues. V was pared by 2 bases and J by 3 bases, with 4 bases of the junction left unmatched. The CDR3 reads CASSYGAGNYEQYF. The CDR3 DNA is TGTGCCAGCAGTTACGGAGCGGGGAACTACGAGCAGTACTTC.

This clone was counted once. The rearrangement uses TRBV7-2 and TRBJ2-7, with D possibly TRBD2 on 5 matching bases. V gave up 1 base and J gave up 4 bases, with 11 bases separating them. Germline CDR1 SGHTA, CDR2 FQGNSA. This CDR3 region has 14 residues. The CDR3 nucleotides read TGTGCCAGCAGCTTAGTCCTCGGGGAGTACGAGCAGTACTTC. It specifies CASSLVLGEYEQYF.

V gene TRBV5-1 combines with J gene TRBJ1-1; perhaps TRBD1 as D (6 bases). Trimming removed 0 bases at V and 6 bases at J, with 18 bases between. There are 16 residues in the CDR3. Germline V CDR1 and CDR2: SGHRS, YFSETQ. The CDR3 protein is CASSLVGGRINPEAFF. The DNA for the CDR3 is TGCGCCAGCAGCTTGGTTGGGGGGCGGATTAATCCTGAAGCTTTCTTT.

V gene TRBV5-1 combines with J gene TRBJ2-3; 7 bases map to TRBD1. Germline CDR1 is SGHRS and CDR2 is YFSETQ. The V gene end was trimmed by 5 bases and the J gene end by 2 bases; junction bases not matched to a gene: 8. This CDR3 contains 15 residues. CDR3 nucleotides: TGCGCCAGCAGGGTGACAGGGAGAGACACAGATACGCAGTATTTT. Its protein is CASRVTGRDTDTQYF.